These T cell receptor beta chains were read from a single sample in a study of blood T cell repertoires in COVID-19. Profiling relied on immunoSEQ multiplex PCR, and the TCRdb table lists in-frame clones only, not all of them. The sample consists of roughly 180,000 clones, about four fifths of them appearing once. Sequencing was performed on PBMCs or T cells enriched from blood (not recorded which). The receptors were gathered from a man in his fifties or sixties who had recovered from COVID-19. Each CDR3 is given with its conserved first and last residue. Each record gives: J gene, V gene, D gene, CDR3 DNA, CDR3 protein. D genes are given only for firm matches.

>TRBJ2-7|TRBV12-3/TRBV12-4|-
TGTGCCAGCAGTGCACGGGGCTACGAGCAGTACTTC
CASSARGYEQYF
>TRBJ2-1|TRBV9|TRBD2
TGTGCCAGCAGCGTTGGACTAGCGGGATATAATGAGCAGTTCTTC
CASSVGLAGYNEQFF
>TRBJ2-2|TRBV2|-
TGTGCCAGCAGGAAGGGTGGGGGGAATACAGCCGGGGAGCTGTTTTTT
CASRKGGGNTAGELFF
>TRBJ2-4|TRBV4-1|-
TGCGCCAGCAGCCAGCCTACAGCACTAGCCAAAAACATTCAGTACTTC
CASSQPTALAKNIQYF
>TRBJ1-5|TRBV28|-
TGTGCCGGCCAGCAAGGGGCAGGGATTCAGCCCCAGCATTTT
CAGQQGAGIQPQHF
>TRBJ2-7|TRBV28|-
TGTGCCAGCAGTACCCGGACAGCGAGCTCCTACGAGCAGTACTTC
CASSTRTASSYEQYF
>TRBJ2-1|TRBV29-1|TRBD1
TGCAGCGTTGAAGGGGGACAGGTCGCTAACCCCTACAATGAGCAGTTCTTC
CSVEGGQVANPYNEQFF
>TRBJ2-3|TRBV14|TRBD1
TGTGCCAGCAGCCCGGACAGGGTGCCCACAGATACGCAGTATTTT
CASSPDRVPTDTQYF
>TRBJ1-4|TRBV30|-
TGTGCCCTACAGTGGGCAAATGAAAAACTGTTTTTT
CALQWANEKLFF
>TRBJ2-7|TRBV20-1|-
TGCAGCACAGGGAAATCCTACGAGCAGTACTTC
CSTGKSYEQYF
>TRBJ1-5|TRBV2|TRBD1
TGTGCCAGCAGTGGAGACAGGGGTTTCCAGCCCCAGCATTTT
CASSGDRGFQPQHF
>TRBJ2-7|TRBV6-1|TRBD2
TGTGCCAGCAGTGAAGTAGCTAGCGGGTGGGACTACGAGCAGTACTTC
CASSEVASGWDYEQYF
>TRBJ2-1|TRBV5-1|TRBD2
TGCGCCAGCAGCTTGCCCGGGACTAGCGGGGCCTCCTACAATGAGCAGTTCTTC
CASSLPGTSGASYNEQFF
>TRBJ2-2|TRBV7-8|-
TGTGCCAGCAGCACAGGGACCGGGGAGCTGTTTTTT
CASSTGTGELFF
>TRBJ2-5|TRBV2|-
TGTGCCAGCAGTACCGGGACCAGGGGTTGGGAGGGCCAGTACTTC
CASSTGTRGWEGQYF
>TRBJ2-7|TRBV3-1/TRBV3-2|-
TGTGCCAGCAGCCGGGATAAAACAGGGTTCTACGAGCAGTACTTC
CASSRDKTGFYEQYF
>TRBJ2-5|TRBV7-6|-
TGTGCCAGCAGCTTAGGGCCACCGGGGCAAGAGACCCAGTACTTC
CASSLGPPGQETQYF
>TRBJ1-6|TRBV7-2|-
TGTGCCAGCAGCTCTACAGGGAGGGGCTCACCCCTCCACTTT
CASSSTGRGSPLHF
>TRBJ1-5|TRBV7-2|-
TGTGCCAGCAGCTCGGTACCGGGACACCTACTTTATAGCAATCAGCCCCAGCATTTT
CASSSVPGHLLYSNQPQHF
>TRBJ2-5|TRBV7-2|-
TGTGCCAGCAGCTTACGGGGGGCGAAGGTGACCCAGTACTTC
CASSLRGAKVTQYF
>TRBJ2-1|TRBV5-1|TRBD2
TGCGCCAGCAGCTACATAGCGGGAGTATCCTACAATGAGCAGTTCTTC
CASSYIAGVSYNEQFF
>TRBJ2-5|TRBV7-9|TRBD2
TGTGCCAGCAGCTTAGGTCTAGCGGCTGAACAAGAGACCCAGTACTTC
CASSLGLAAEQETQYF
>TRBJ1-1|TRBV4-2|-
TGTGCCAGCAGCCCCAGGGGTTTTTACACTGAAGCTTTCTTT
CASSPRGFYTEAFF